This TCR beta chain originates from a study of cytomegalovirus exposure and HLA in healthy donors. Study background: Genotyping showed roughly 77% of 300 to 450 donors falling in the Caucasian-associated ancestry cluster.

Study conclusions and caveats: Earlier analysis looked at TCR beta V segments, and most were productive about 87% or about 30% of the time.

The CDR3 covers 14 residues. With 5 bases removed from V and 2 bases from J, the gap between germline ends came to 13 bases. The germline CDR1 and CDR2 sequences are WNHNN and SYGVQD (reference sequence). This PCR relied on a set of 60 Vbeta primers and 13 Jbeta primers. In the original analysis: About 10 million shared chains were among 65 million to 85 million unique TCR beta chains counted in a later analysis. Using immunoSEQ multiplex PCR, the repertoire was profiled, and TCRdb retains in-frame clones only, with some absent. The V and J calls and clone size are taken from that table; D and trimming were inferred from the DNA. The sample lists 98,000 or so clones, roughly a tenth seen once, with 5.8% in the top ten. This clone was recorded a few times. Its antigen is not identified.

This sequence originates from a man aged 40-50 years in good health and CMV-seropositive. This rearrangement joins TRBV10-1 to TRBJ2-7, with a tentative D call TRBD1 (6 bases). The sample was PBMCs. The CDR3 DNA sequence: TGCGCCAGCAGTCATACCGGGACAACCTACGAGCAGTACTTC. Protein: CASSHTGTTYEQYF.